The clone carrying this T cell receptor beta chain appeared a few times. What it recognizes is unknown. Germline V lookup: CDR1 MNHEY, CDR2 SVGAGI. This CDR3 region has 13 residues. V gave up 6 bases and J gave up 5 bases, with 10 bases separating them. This record belongs to a study of long-term antiretroviral therapy in people with HIV. Study-level findings and limits: Post-treatment diversity went higher with ART but stayed below transplant donor controls. CDR3 length ranges were narrower in HIV repertoires than in controls. Within the repertoire, clones expanded before ART were dominant at all time points.

Among participants with HIV, every one received treatment in the United States. Survey level was the resolution at which the v3.0 immunoSEQ assay ran. Sequencing used immunoSEQ multiplex PCR; TCRdb keeps in-frame clones, though not all of them. The sample has under 25,000 clones; roughly 90% are singletons. The chain has TRBV6-5 and TRBJ1-4; a weak D match, TRBD1 (6 bases). This TCR was recovered from a man aged 55 to 69 with HIV. The sequencing here drew on unsorted PBMCs, taken 0.6 years after starting antiretroviral therapy. CDR3 in DNA: TGTGCCAGCAGGTCAGGGGTGAATGAAAAACTGTTTTTT. The encoded protein is CASRSGVNEKLFF.